The 18 T cell receptor beta chains given below trace back to one sample, sequenced in a study of CD8+ T cells in alopecia areata. Extraction of RNA preceded its reverse transcription into cDNA, which served as the sequencing template. Repertoires were generated with immunoSEQ multiplex PCR, while TCRdb's copy carries only in-frame clones and drops some. The table has 120,000 or so clones, roughly 50% seen once. Treatment indicated: oral pan-JAK inhibitor, 5-10 mg twice daily. This specimen was CD8+ T cells sorted from blood, taken at week 4, from a patient treated with tofacitinib. These TCRs come from a human donor with alopecia areata.

The sample holds a few counts of this clone. The V gene is TRBV7-9, the J gene TRBJ2-5, with 9 bases identical to TRBD1. The CDR3 has 16 residues. V shed 5 bases and J 4 bases; nucleotides not matched to a gene: 11. The V gene's germline CDR1 is SEHNR and CDR2 FQNEAQ (reference sequence). The CDR3 loop reads CASSPWDRERGETQYF. Written as DNA, the CDR3 is TGTGCCAGCAGCCCATGGGACAGGGAGAGAGGAGAGACCCAGTACTTC.

The chain uses TRBV7-8 and TRBJ2-2; D not certain. Looked up from germline, CDR1 is SGHVS and CDR2 is FQNEAQ. V was cut by 5 bases and J by 6 bases, with 7 bases left in between. The CDR3 is made up of 12 amino acids. The CDR3 spells CASSPQAGELFF. DNA of the CDR3: TGTGCCAGCAGCCCGCAAGCCGGGGAGCTGTTTTTT.

This rearrangement joins TRBV30 to TRBJ1-1; 11 positions agree with TRBD1. Trimming took 2 bases from V and 5 from J; bases not matched to a gene: 4. Germline CDR1 GTSNPN, CDR2 SVGIG (reference sequence). There are 14 residues in the CDR3. In nucleotides, the CDR3 is TGTGCCTGGAGTCCCGGACAGGGGGCAACTGAAGCTTTCTTT. Protein sequence: CAWSPGQGATEAFF.

This clone has only a few counts. This chain connects TRBV29-1 to TRBJ2-5; TRBD2 aligns across 8 bases. This CDR3 is 14 amino acids long. The junction had 6 bases not matched to a gene; V was cut back by 5 bases and J by 1 base. Germline CDR1 reads SQVTM; CDR2 reads ANQGSEA. The CDR3 is CSVLLAAIQETQYF. Here the CDR3 DNA reads TGCAGCGTTCTACTAGCGGCAATCCAAGAGACCCAGTACTTC.

CDR3 residues: CASSQAGGAYGYTF. CDR3 bases: TGCGCCAGCAGCCAAGCAGGGGGCGCGTATGGCTACACCTTC. The chain links TRBV4-3 to TRBJ1-2; 8 positions match TRBD1. CDR3 length equals 14 residues. Trimming took 1 base from V and 5 from J; bases not matched to a gene: 3. Germline V lookup: CDR1 LGHNA, CDR2 YSLEER.

The V gene is TRBV14, the J gene TRBJ1-2, with D unresolved. The V end lost 2 bases, the J end lost 4 bases, and 5 bases lay between the germline ends. From germline, CDR1 is SGHDN and CDR2 FVKESK. The CDR3 contains 12 residues. The CDR3 spells CASSQSIYGYTF. CDR3 bases: TGTGCCAGCAGCCAATCAATCTATGGCTACACCTTC.

The genes are TRBV19 and TRBJ1-2; no reliable D call. The CDR3 totals 11 residues. CDR1 and CDR2 (germline): LNHDA, SQIVND (reference sequence). Trimming cost V 6 bases and J 8 bases, with 10 bases left between them. CDR3 loop: CASRADEGYTF. Written as DNA, the CDR3 is TGTGCCAGTAGGGCAGACGAGGGCTACACCTTC.

This clone has only a few counts. This rearrangement joins TRBV30 to TRBJ1-1; D ambiguous. CDR1 is GTSNPN and CDR2 is SVGIG in the germline V gene (reference sequence). The V end was cut by 4 bases, the J end by 5 bases, with 14 bases between. CDR3 size: 13 residues. The CDR3 DNA is TGTGCCTGGAACATAAAGGTTGGGACTGAAGCTTTCTTT. This translates into CAWNIKVGTEAFF.

As regards this clone: Additional DNA sequences in this sample encode the identical CDR3. The chain is built from TRBV20-1 and TRBJ2-7; maybe TRBD1 (6 bases). Trimming stripped 6 bases from V and 3 bases from J, with 9 bases between. This CDR3 has 11 amino acids. Germline V gene lookup returns CDR1 DFQATT and CDR2 SNEGSKA (reference sequence). The CDR3 loop reads CSARQDYEQYF. The CDR3 DNA is TGCAGTGCCCGACAGGACTACGAGCAGTACTTC.

The chain has TRBV25-1 and TRBJ1-2; tentative D call: TRBD1 (6 bases). Germline-derived CDR1 and CDR2 are MGHDK and SYGVNS. The CDR3 sequence is 12 residues long. V lost 9 bases and J lost 4, with 12 bases in between. The CDR3 region is CASNTGLYGYTF. The CDR3 nucleotides read TGTGCCAGTAACACAGGGCTCTATGGCTACACCTTC.

V and J are TRBV29-1 and TRBJ2-7; weak D call: TRBD1 (6 bases). CDR1 and CDR2 (germline): SQVTM, ANQGSEA. This CDR3 comprises 12 residues. Trimming left V 6 bases short and J 0 bases short, with 9 bases between. CDR3 region: CSVRGPSYEQYF. CDR3 coding DNA: TGCAGCGTCAGGGGTCCCTCCTACGAGCAGTACTTC.

This chain links TRBV29-1 with TRBJ2-7; tentatively, D is TRBD1 (6 bases). The CDR3 is 14 amino acids. Trimming removed 2 bases from V and 1 base from J, with 12 bases in between. In germline, CDR1 is SQVTM, CDR2 ANQGSEA. In nucleotides, the CDR3 is TGCAGCGTTGAATCCCTGGACAGATCCTACGAGCAGTACTTC. This translates into CSVESLDRSYEQYF.

The chain employs TRBV30 and TRBJ1-5; D may be TRBD1 (5 bases). The CDR3 has 13 amino acids. V was pared by 1 base and J by 1 base, with 5 bases between. Germline loops: CDR1 GTSNPN, CDR2 SVGIG (reference sequence). The DNA of the CDR3 is TGTGCCTGGAGTGCAGGGAGCAATCAGCCCCAGCATTTT. It specifies CAWSAGSNQPQHF. Supplemented by reference TRBV30 and TRBJ1-5, the full variable domain reads SQTIHQWPATLVQPVGSPLSLECTVEGTSNPNLYWYRQAAGRGLQLLFYSVGIGQISSEVPQNLSASRPQDRQFILSSKKLLLSDSGFYLCAWSAGSNQPQHFGDGTRLSIL.

The chain couples TRBV30 to TRBJ2-7; 7 nucleotides align to TRBD1. Germline CDR1 and CDR2: GTSNPN and SVGIG (reference sequence). After removal of 6 bases from V and 0 bases from J, the junction contained 8 bases not matched to a gene. The CDR3 sequence is 14 residues long. CDR3 nucleotides: TGTGCCTGTGAGAAGACAGGGCCCTCCTACGAGCAGTACTTC. It yields the protein CACEKTGPSYEQYF.

The chain carries TRBV29-1 and TRBJ2-1, with TRBD2 matching over 10 bases. The CDR3 loop spans 14 amino acids. V was clipped by 2 bases and J by 8 bases; unmatched bases: 6. Germline CDR1 is SQVTM and CDR2 is ANQGSEA. CDR3 coding DNA: TGCAGCGTTGAAAAGGGACTAGCGACGTATGAGCAGTTCTTC. It codes for CSVEKGLATYEQFF.

This clone appeared once. This chain joins TRBV25-1 and TRBJ2-3; unclear D gene. Trimming shortened V by 6 bases and J by 2 bases, and 0 bases separated the two germline ends. The CDR3 extends over 10 amino acids. Per the germline V gene, CDR1 is MGHDK and CDR2 is SYGVNS. The CDR3 loop reads CASSTDTQYF. CDR3 DNA: TGTGCCAGCAGCACAGATACGCAGTATTTT.

This rearrangement joins TRBV30 to TRBJ1-1; TRBD1 matches at 11 bases. CDR1 and CDR2 (germline): GTSNPN, SVGIG (reference sequence). The CDR3 contains 13 residues. Unmatched junction bases numbered 3, after V lost 5 bases and J lost 4 bases. The CDR3 region is CAWGGQGVTEAFF. DNA of the CDR3: TGTGCCTGGGGGGGACAGGGGGTCACTGAAGCTTTCTTT.

The chain carries TRBV2 and TRBJ2-2; the D call may be TRBD1 or TRBD2 (5 bases each). The CDR3 consists of 16 residues. Per germline, CDR1 SNHLY and CDR2 FYNNEI. Trimming left V 6 bases short and J 1 base short, with 15 bases between. CDR3 sequence (DNA): TGTGCCAGCAGAATACCGGGACGTCTGAACACCGGGGAGCTGTTTTTT. It is translated as CASRIPGRLNTGELFF. Together with reference TRBV2 and TRBJ2-2, the CDR3 gives the full variable domain: EPEVTQTPSHQVTQMGQEVILRCVPISNHLYFYWYRQILGQKVEFLVSFYNNEISEKSEIFDDQFSVERPDGSNFTLKIRSTKLEDSAMYFCASRIPGRLNTGELFFGEGSRLTVL.